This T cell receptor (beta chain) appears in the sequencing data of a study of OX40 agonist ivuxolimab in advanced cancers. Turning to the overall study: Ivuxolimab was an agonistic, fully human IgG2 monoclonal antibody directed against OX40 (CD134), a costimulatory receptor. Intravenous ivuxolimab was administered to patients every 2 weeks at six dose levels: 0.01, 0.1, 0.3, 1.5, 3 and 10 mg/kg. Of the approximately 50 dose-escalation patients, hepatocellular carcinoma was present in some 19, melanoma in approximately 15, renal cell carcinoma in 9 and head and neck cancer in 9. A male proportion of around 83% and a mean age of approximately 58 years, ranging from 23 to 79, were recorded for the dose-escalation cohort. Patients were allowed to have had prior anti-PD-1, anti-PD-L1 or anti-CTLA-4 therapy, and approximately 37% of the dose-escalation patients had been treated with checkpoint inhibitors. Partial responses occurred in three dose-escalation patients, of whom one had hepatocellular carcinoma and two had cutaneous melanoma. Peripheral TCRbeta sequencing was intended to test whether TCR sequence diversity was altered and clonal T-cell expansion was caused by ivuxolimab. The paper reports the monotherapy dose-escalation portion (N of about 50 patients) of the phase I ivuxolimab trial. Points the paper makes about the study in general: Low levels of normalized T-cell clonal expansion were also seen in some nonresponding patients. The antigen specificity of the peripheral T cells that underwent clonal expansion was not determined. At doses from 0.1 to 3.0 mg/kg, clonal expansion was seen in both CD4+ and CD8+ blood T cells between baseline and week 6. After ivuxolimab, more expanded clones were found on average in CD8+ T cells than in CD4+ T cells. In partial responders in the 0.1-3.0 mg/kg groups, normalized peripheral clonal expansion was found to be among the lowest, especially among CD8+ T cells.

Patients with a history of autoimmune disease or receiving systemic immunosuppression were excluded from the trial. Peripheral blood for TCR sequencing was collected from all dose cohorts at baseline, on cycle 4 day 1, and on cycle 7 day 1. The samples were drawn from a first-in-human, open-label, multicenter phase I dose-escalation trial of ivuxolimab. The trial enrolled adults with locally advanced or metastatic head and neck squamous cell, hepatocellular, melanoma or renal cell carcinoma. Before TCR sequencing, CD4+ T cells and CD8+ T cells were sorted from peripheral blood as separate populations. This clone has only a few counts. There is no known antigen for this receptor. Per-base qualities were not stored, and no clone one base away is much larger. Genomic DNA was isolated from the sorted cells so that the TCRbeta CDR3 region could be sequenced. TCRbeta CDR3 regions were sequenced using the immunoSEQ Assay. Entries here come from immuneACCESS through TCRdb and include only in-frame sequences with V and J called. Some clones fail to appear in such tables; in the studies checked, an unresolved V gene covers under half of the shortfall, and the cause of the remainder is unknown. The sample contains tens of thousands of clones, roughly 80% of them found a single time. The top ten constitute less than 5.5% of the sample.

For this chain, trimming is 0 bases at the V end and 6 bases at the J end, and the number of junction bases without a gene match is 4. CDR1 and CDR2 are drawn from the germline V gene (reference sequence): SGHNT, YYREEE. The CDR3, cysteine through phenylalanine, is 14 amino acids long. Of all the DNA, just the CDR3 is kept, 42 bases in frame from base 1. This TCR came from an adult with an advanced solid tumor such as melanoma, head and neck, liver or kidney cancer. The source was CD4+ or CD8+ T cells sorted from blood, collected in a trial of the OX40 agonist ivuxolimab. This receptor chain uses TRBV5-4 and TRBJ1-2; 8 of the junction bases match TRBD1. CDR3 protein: CASSLVDRGDGYTF. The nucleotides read TGTGCCAGCAGCTTGGTAGACAGGGGTGATGGCTACACCTTC. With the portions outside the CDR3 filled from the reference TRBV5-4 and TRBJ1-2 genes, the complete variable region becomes ETGVTQSPTHLIKTRGQQVTLRCSSQSGHNTVSWYQQALGQGPQFIFQYYREEENGRGNFPPRFSGLQFPNYSSELNVNALELDDSALYLCASSLVDRGDGYTFGSGTRLTVV.